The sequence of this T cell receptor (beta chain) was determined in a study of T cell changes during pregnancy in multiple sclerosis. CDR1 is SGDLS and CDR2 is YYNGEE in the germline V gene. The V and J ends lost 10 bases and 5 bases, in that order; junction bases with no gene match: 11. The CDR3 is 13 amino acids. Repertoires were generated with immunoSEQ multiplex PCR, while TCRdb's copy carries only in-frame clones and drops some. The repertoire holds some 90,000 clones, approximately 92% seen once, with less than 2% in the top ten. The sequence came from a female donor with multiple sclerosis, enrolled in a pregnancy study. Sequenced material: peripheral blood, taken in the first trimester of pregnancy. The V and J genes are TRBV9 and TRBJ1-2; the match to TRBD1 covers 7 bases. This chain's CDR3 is CASGGFRAYGYTF. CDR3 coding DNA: TGTGCCTCAGGGGGTTTTAGGGCGTATGGCTACACCTTC.